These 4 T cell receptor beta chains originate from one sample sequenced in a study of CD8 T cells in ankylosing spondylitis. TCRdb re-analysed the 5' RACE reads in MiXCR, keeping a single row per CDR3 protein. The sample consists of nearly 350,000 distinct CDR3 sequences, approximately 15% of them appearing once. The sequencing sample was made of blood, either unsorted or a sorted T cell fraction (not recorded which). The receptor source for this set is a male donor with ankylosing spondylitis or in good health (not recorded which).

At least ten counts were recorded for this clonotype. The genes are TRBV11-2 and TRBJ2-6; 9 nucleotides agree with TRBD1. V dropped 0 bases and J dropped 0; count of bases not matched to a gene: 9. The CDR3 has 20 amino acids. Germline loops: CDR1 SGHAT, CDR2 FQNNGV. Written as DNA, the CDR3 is TGTGCCAGCAGCTTAGAGGGACAGGGTCCTACTAACTCTGGGGCCAACGTCCTGACTTTC. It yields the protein CASSLEGQGPTNSGANVLTF.

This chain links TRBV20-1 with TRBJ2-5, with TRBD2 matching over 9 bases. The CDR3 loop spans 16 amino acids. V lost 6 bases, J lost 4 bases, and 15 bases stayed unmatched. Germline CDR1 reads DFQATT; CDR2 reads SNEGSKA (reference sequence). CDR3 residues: CSATPPAGGVGETQYF. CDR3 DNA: TGCAGTGCCACCCCTCCCGCGGGGGGGGTTGGAGAGACCCAGTACTTC.

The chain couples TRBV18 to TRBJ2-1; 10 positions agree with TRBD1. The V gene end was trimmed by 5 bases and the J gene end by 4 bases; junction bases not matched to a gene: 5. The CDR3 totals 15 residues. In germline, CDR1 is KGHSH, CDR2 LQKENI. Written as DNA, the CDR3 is TGTGCCAGCTCAACCCGGGACAGGGGTTACAATGAGCAGTTCTTC. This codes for CASSTRDRGYNEQFF. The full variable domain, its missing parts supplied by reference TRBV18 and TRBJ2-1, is NAGVMQNPRHLVRRRGQEARLRCSPMKGHSHVYWYRQLPEEGLKFMVYLQKENIIDESGMPKERFSAEFPKEGPSILRIQQVVRGDSAAYFCASSTRDRGYNEQFFGPGTRLTVL.

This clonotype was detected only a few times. CDR3 nucleotides: TGTGCCATCAGTGACCATCACGGGGGGAGGGGGAACACTGAAGCTTTCTTT. Residues: CAISDHHGGRGNTEAFF. The J gene is TRBJ1-1, the V gene TRBV10-3; weak D call: TRBD1 (5 bases). Germline V gene sequence: CDR1 ENHRY, CDR2 SYGVKD. The V and J ends lost 3 bases and 1 base respectively, with 18 bases between them. This CDR3 contains 17 residues.